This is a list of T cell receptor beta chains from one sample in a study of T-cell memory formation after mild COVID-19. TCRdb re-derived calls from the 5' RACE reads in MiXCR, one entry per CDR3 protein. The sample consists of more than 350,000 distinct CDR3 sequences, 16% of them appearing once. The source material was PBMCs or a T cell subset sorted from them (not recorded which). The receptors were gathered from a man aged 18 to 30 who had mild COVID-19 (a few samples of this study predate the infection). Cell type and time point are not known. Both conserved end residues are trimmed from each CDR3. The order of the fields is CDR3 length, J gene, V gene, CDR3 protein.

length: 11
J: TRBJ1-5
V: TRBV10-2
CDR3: ASRTGANQPQH

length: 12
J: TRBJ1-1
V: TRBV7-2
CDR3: ASSMTVMNTEAF

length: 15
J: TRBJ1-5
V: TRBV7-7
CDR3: ASSFPTADRANQPQH

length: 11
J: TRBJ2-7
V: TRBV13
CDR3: ASSEQGDPEQY

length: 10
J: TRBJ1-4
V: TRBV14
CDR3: ASSHRTEKLF

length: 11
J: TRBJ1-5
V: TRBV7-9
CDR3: ATTGYSNQPQH

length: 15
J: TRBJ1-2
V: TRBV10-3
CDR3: AISDHEGPSRARGYT

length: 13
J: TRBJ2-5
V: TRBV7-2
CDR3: ASSLGTGSQETQY

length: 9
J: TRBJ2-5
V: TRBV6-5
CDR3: ASRVGETQY

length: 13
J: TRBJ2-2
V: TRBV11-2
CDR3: ASGPGGANTGELF

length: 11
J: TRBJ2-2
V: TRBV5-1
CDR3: ASSLGTVGELF

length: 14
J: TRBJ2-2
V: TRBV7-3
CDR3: ASSSLAGDNTGELF

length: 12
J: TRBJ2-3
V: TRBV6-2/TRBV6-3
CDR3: ASRGLRGADTQY

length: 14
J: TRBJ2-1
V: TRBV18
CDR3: ASSPVTGGAENEQF

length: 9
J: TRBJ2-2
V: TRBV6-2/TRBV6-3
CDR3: ASRLSGELF

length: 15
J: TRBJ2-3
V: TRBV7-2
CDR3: ASSVQSGQGPIDTQY

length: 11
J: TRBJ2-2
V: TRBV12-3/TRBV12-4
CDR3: ASSLSRAGELF

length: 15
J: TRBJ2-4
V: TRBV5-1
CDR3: ASSLAGDGLAKNIQY

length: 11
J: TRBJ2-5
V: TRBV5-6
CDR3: ASSLEVQETQY

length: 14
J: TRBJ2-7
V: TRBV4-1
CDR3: ASSQAPGQGAYEQY

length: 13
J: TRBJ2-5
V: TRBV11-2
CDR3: ASSLEGWGQETQY

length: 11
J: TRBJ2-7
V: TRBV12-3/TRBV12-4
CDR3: ASSRRQAYEQY

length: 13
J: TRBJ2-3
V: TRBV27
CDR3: ASSFEGLASNTQY

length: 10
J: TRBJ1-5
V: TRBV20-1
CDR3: SVGTVNQPQH

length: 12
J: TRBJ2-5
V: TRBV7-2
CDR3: ASSLSGAPETQY

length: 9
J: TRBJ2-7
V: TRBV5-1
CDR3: ASLHGSEQY

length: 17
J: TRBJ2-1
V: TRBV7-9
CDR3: ASRPYPSGGAVSYNEQF

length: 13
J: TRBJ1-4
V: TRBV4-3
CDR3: ASSQARETNEKLF

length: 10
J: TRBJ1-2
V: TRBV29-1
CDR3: SADGGGYGYT

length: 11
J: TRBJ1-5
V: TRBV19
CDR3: ASSGEDYQPQH

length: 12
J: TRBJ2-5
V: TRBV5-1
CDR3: ASSLRDPRETQY